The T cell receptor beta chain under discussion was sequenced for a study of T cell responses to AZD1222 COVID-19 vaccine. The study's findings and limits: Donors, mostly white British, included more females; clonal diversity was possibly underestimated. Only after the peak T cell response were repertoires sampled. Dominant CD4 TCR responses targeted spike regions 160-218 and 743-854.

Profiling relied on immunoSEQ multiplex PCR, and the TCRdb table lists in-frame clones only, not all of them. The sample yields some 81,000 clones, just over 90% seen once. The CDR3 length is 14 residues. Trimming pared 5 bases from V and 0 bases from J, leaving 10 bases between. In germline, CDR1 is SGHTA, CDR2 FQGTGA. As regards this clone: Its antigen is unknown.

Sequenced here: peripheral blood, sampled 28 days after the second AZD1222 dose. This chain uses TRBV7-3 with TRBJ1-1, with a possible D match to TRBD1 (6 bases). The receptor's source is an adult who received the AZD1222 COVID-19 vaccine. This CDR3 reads CASSLGGLNTEAFF. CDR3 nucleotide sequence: TGTGCCAGCAGCCTGGGGGGCCTGAACACTGAAGCTTTCTTT.